The 5 T cell receptor beta chains presented below share a single source sample, sequenced in a study of blood T cell repertoires in COVID-19. Sequencing used immunoSEQ multiplex PCR; TCRdb keeps in-frame clones, though not all of them. Among about 200,000 clones listed, approximately 90% were seen once. Sequencing input: peripheral blood. These receptors all stem from a man aged 60-69 years with COVID-19, enrolled during active disease.

The rearrangement uses TRBV2 and TRBJ2-4, with 10 positions matching TRBD2. The V gene end was trimmed by 7 bases and the J gene end by 3 bases; junction bases not matched to a gene: 9. Germline CDR1 SNHLY, CDR2 FYNNEI. The length of the CDR3 is 16 residues. DNA of the CDR3: TGTGCCAGCAATGGCCCTAGCGGGGGTGGCAAAAACATTCAGTACTTC. It is translated as CASNGPSGGGKNIQYF.

J is TRBJ1-5 and V is TRBV16; perhaps TRBD1 as D (5 bases). CDR3 size: 16 residues. Germline loops: CDR1 KGHSY, CDR2 FQNENV. Trimming removed 1 base from V and 7 bases from J, with 17 bases in between. The CDR3: CASSQFNPGRGQPQHF. The DNA for the CDR3 is TGTGCCAGCAGCCAATTCAACCCCGGAAGGGGACAGCCCCAGCATTTT.

This clone was counted once. The V and J genes are TRBV6-1 and TRBJ2-1; weak D call: TRBD2 (5 bases). CDR1 MNHNS and CDR2 SASEGT come from the germline V gene. V gave up 0 bases and J gave up 6 bases, with 12 bases separating them. The CDR3 covers 15 residues. This chain's CDR3 is CASSEAGEFPNEQFF. For the CDR3, the DNA is TGTGCCAGCAGTGAAGCGGGAGAGTTTCCCAATGAGCAGTTCTTC.

The chain joins TRBV5-4 to TRBJ2-7, with TRBD2 matching 11 bases. V gave up 0 bases and J gave up 2 bases; unmatched junction bases: 7. This CDR3 contains 17 residues. Germline V gene sequence: CDR1 SGHNT, CDR2 YYREEE (reference sequence). CDR3 in amino acids: CASSLGLAGSGAYEQYF. CDR3 sequence (DNA): TGTGCCAGCAGCTTGGGACTAGCGGGGTCTGGGGCCTACGAGCAGTACTTC.

The J gene is TRBJ1-5, the V gene TRBV6-6, with 9 bases identical to TRBD1. Losses at the gene ends were 5 bases for V and 2 bases for J; bases not matched to a gene: 4. The CDR3 contains 15 residues. Germline V gene data show CDR1 as MNHNY and CDR2 as SVGAGI (reference sequence). Here the CDR3 DNA reads TGTGCCAGCAGTCAACAGGGGGCAGGCAATCAGCCCCAGCATTTT. This codes for CASSQQGAGNQPQHF.